The 5 T cell receptor beta chains reported below all come from one sample, sequenced in a study of T cell responses to AZD1222 COVID-19 vaccine. Sequencing was performed with immunoSEQ multiplex PCR; in TCRdb, only in-frame clones are kept and a portion is missing. The sample lists tens of thousands of clones, 90% to 95% seen once, with more than 4.5% in the top ten. This specimen was peripheral blood, taken on day 0 of AZD1222 vaccination. These receptors all come from an adult in good health.

There are a few counts of this clone. V and J are TRBV19 and TRBJ1-5; TRBD1 might be the D (5 bases). The germline V gene has CDR1 LNHDA and CDR2 SQIVND (reference sequence). The CDR3 runs to 15 residues. V was clipped by 5 bases and J by 0 bases, with 11 bases between them. Written as DNA, the CDR3 is TGTGCCAGTAGTTGGACACATTATAGCAATCAGCCCCAGCATTTT. Translating it yields CASSWTHYSNQPQHF.

The gene calls are TRBV10-1 and TRBJ2-7; maybe TRBD1 (5 bases). The ends were cut back, 0 bases at V and 3 bases at J, with 12 bases in the middle. Germline-derived CDR1 and CDR2 are WNHNN and SYGVQD (reference sequence). CDR3 length: 15 residues. CDR3 in amino acids: CASSESPRAGYEQYF. CDR3 DNA: TGCGCCAGCAGTGAGTCGCCCAGGGCAGGCTACGAGCAGTACTTC.

This chain links TRBV28 with TRBJ1-1, with D perhaps TRBD1 (6 bases). CDR3 length equals 14 residues. Germline CDR1 MDHEN, CDR2 SYDVKM. Trimming took 8 bases from V and 2 from J, leaving 15 bases between them. The CDR3 nucleotides are TGTGCCAGCCCTCCAGGGGCAGGAAACACTGAAGCTTTCTTT. Protein product: CASPPGAGNTEAFF.

The rearrangement joins TRBV19 to TRBJ2-7; possible D gene TRBD1, 5 bases. The length of the CDR3 is 14 residues. V was shortened by 5 bases and J by 1 base, with 12 bases between the two germline ends. Germline CDR1 LNHDA, CDR2 SQIVND (reference sequence). The CDR3 loop is CASSGRVGSYEQYF. For the CDR3, the DNA is TGTGCCAGTAGTGGCAGGGTCGGGTCCTACGAGCAGTACTTC.

The chain links TRBV11-2 to TRBJ1-5, with D perhaps matching TRBD1 (5 bases). The V end was cut by 0 bases, the J end by 6 bases, with 12 bases between. The CDR3 extends over 15 amino acids. CDR1 is SGHAT and CDR2 is FQNNGV in the germline V gene. CDR3 amino acids: CASSLDFAGGQPQHF. Written as DNA, the CDR3 is TGTGCCAGCAGCTTAGATTTTGCGGGGGGTCAGCCCCAGCATTTT.